Below, 4 T cell receptor beta chains from the same sample are listed, as sequenced in a study of T cells in women clearing cervical HPV infection (dated 2018 in TCRdb). The protocol used for the library was the immunoSEQ multiplex PCR assay. Held by TCRdb, this immuneACCESS table contains in-frame sequences only and omits some clones. Under half of the omission traces to an unresolved V gene where checked; the cause of the rest is unknown. The sample's own table lists about 28,000 clones. The ten biggest clones cover about 17% of the sample. Sequencing input: blood buffy coat. The source of these receptors is a woman aged 18 to 75 with a cervical HPV16 infection that either progressed to CIN3+ or cleared (not recorded which).

Regarding this clone: The read falls 3 residues short of the CDR3 end, and the missing part is taken from the germline J gene. The chain recombines TRBV19 with TRBJ1-2; 9 positions agree with TRBD1. This CDR3 region has 16 residues. Germline V CDR1 and CDR2: LNHDA, SQIVND (reference sequence). This CDR3 is CASSQRPGTGSSDYTF. The DNA read from the CDR3 is TGTGCCAGTAGTCAACGTCCCGGGACAGGGAGCAGCGAC.

The part of the CDR3 DNA that was read is TGTGCCAGCTCCTACAGCTCCTACAATGAG. Its translation: CASSYSSYNE. From start to end, the CDR3 is CASSYSSYNEQFF. The chain has TRBV2 and TRBJ2-1; D is uncertain. The sequence runs out 3 residues before the end of the CDR3; the remainder is reconstructed from the germline J gene. CDR1 is SNHLY and CDR2 is FYNNEI in the germline V gene. The CDR3 spans 13 residues. Trimming removed 8 bases from V and 0 bases from J, with 8 bases in between.

Points on this clone: The read falls 3 residues short of the CDR3 end, and the missing part is taken from the germline J gene. The chain combines TRBV5-1 with TRBJ2-3, with 10 bases that match TRBD1. Germline V gene lookup returns CDR1 SGHRS and CDR2 YFSETQ. The CDR3 is 16 residues long. V was clipped by 4 bases and J by 4 bases; unmatched bases: 9. CDR3 DNA (partial): TGCGCCAGCAGCCCGGGACAGGGGTCGTCCTCAGATACG. Translating gives CASSPGQGSSSDT. The entire CDR3 is CASSPGQGSSSDTQYF.

Comment on this clone: The CDR3 goes on 3 residues after the read ends, and that part is filled in from the germline J gene. The chain uses TRBV23-1 and TRBJ1-5; 7 bases align to TRBD1. TRBV23-1 is an ORF, with its function uncertain. Germline trimming cut 3 bases from V and 0 bases from J; bases unmatched to any gene: 11. The CDR3 spans 18 residues. The sequenced part of the CDR3 DNA is TGCGCCAGCAGTCAGAGGCCCTTGGGACAGCTTAGCAATCAGCCC. This translates into CASSQRPLGQLSNQP. The complete CDR3 sequence is CASSQRPLGQLSNQPQHF.